Listed below are T cell receptor beta chains from one sample, sequenced in a study of human T cells and chemical hapten exposure. TCRdb passed the RACE reads through MiXCR, listing each CDR3 protein once. The top ten clones hold under 8.5% of a sample with some 190,000 distinct CDR3 sequences, approximately 20% of them seen once. The specimen was whole blood, collected in connection with sensitization to the hapten diphenylcyclopropenone (DPC). Source of these receptors: a woman aged 45 to 65 with alopecia areata. Some clones in this sample may be carry-over from other donors' samples. Each CDR3 is given with its conserved first and last residue. A D gene is named only where the DNA matches it firmly. Only part of the rows carry a size: once, few, many, or a class if the clone is expanded.

D gene: TRBD1; clone size: NA; J gene: TRBJ1-1; V gene: TRBV3-1; CDR3 DNA: TGTGCCAGCAGCCGTACAGGGGCCCCACCTGAAGCTTTCTTT; CDR3 protein: CASSRTGAPPEAFF
D gene: NA; clone size: few; J gene: TRBJ1-3; V gene: TRBV7-9; CDR3 DNA: TGTGCCAGCAGCCTCCTCCCAGGGATCTCTGGAAACACCATATATTTT; CDR3 protein: CASSLLPGISGNTIYF
D gene: TRBD2; clone size: NA; J gene: TRBJ2-1; V gene: TRBV5-5; CDR3 DNA: TGTGCCAGCAGCTTGGTCGCGGGACTAGCGGGAGGCCAGCACAATGAGCAGTTCTTC; CDR3 protein: CASSLVAGLAGGQHNEQFF
D gene: NA; clone size: few; J gene: TRBJ2-2; V gene: TRBV6-2/TRBV6-3; CDR3 DNA: TGTGCCAGCACCCCCGGACCAGGGGAGCTGTTTTTT; CDR3 protein: CASTPGPGELFF
D gene: NA; clone size: few; J gene: TRBJ2-1; V gene: TRBV28; CDR3 DNA: TGTGCCAGCAGTTTAGCAGGGGATGCTGAGCAGTTCTTC; CDR3 protein: CASSLAGDAEQFF
D gene: NA; clone size: few; J gene: TRBJ2-7; V gene: TRBV10-1; CDR3 DNA: TGCGCCAGCAGTGACTTCACAGGCACGCAGTACTTC; CDR3 protein: CASSDFTGTQYF
D gene: NA; clone size: NA; J gene: TRBJ2-7; V gene: TRBV6-1; CDR3 DNA: TGTGCCAGCAGTGATTTTCTCGGGAGAAACTACGAGCAGTACTTC; CDR3 protein: CASSDFLGRNYEQYF
D gene: NA; clone size: few; J gene: TRBJ2-1; V gene: TRBV14; CDR3 DNA: TGTGCCAGCAGCCAACTAGGCACTTACAATGAGCAGTTCTTC; CDR3 protein: CASSQLGTYNEQFF
D gene: TRBD1; clone size: few; J gene: TRBJ2-1; V gene: TRBV7-9; CDR3 DNA: TGTGCCAGCAGCCTCGGACAGGACGCAGGGAATGAGCAGTTCTTC; CDR3 protein: CASSLGQDAGNEQFF
D gene: NA; clone size: few; J gene: TRBJ2-1; V gene: TRBV20-1; CDR3 DNA: TGCAGTGCTAGCGGGAGTTCCGATGAGCAGTTCTTC; CDR3 protein: CSASGSSDEQFF
D gene: NA; clone size: few; J gene: TRBJ1-2; V gene: TRBV29-1; CDR3 DNA: TGCAGTGCTACTCGGGAGGCTAACTATGGCTACACCTTC; CDR3 protein: CSATREANYGYTF
D gene: TRBD1; clone size: many; J gene: TRBJ2-5; V gene: TRBV9; CDR3 DNA: TGTGCCAGCAGCTTTGGGACAGAAGAGACCCAGTACTTC; CDR3 protein: CASSFGTEETQYF
D gene: NA; clone size: NA; J gene: TRBJ2-2; V gene: TRBV5-1; CDR3 DNA: TGCGCCAGCAGCTTTTCTGGGGGGTCCTTAACCGGGGAGCTGTTTTTT; CDR3 protein: CASSFSGGSLTGELFF
D gene: NA; clone size: NA; J gene: TRBJ2-2; V gene: TRBV5-4; CDR3 DNA: TGTGCCAGCAGCTTCGAGGGAGTAGGTTCCGGGGAGCTGTTTTTT; CDR3 protein: CASSFEGVGSGELFF
D gene: TRBD1; clone size: NA; J gene: TRBJ2-3; V gene: TRBV7-9; CDR3 DNA: TGTGCCAGCAGCTCTAGACAGGGCGGTATCGGCACAGATACGCAGTATTTT; CDR3 protein: CASSSRQGGIGTDTQYF
D gene: TRBD2; clone size: NA; J gene: TRBJ2-3; V gene: TRBV12-3/TRBV12-4; CDR3 DNA: TGTGCCAGCAGTGGCGGGAGGGCCGCAGATACGCAGTATTTT; CDR3 protein: CASSGGRAADTQYF
D gene: NA; clone size: NA; J gene: TRBJ2-4; V gene: TRBV20-1; CDR3 DNA: TGCAGTGCTAGAGATGGTCGGGGAATCATTCAGTACTTC; CDR3 protein: CSARDGRGIIQYF
D gene: TRBD2; clone size: few; J gene: TRBJ2-3; V gene: TRBV6-2/TRBV6-3; CDR3 DNA: TGTGCCAGCAGTTACCCGGCCAAAGGTAGCGGGAGGCCAGATACGCAGTATTTT; CDR3 protein: CASSYPAKGSGRPDTQYF
D gene: NA; clone size: NA; J gene: TRBJ1-2; V gene: TRBV6-1; CDR3 DNA: TGTGCCAGCATTGGTGGTATGAGGACTAACTATGGCTACACCTTC; CDR3 protein: CASIGGMRTNYGYTF
D gene: NA; clone size: NA; J gene: TRBJ1-1; V gene: TRBV5-1; CDR3 DNA: TGCGCCAGCACCACCGGAGGGGTCGCCAACACTGAAGCTTTCTTT; CDR3 protein: CASTTGGVANTEAFF
D gene: TRBD2; clone size: few; J gene: TRBJ2-3; V gene: TRBV20-1; CDR3 DNA: TGCAGTGCTAGAGTCAGCGGGATCACAGATACGCAGTATTTT; CDR3 protein: CSARVSGITDTQYF
D gene: TRBD2; clone size: few; J gene: TRBJ2-1; V gene: TRBV5-1; CDR3 DNA: TGCGCCAGCAGCTTGGGCCCTAGCGGGAGTTTGAATGAGCAGTTCTTC; CDR3 protein: CASSLGPSGSLNEQFF
D gene: NA; clone size: few; J gene: TRBJ2-5; V gene: TRBV3-1; CDR3 DNA: TGTGCCAGCAGTCAAGTGGCTAGCCCCTTTCGACAGACCCAGTACTTC; CDR3 protein: CASSQVASPFRQTQYF
D gene: NA; clone size: once; J gene: TRBJ2-7; V gene: TRBV29-1; CDR3 DNA: TGCAGCGTCTTGACAGGAGGACCCTACGAGCAGTACTTC; CDR3 protein: CSVLTGGPYEQYF
D gene: NA; clone size: few; J gene: TRBJ1-2; V gene: TRBV18; CDR3 DNA: TGTGCCAGCTCAGTGAGTCAGTCCTCTAACTATGGCTACACCTTC; CDR3 protein: CASSVSQSSNYGYTF
D gene: NA; clone size: NA; J gene: TRBJ2-3; V gene: TRBV27; CDR3 DNA: TGTGCCAGCAGTTTTAGGGGCCCCACAGATACGCAGTATTTT; CDR3 protein: CASSFRGPTDTQYF
D gene: NA; clone size: NA; J gene: TRBJ1-4; V gene: TRBV6-4; CDR3 DNA: TGTGCCAGCAGTGGAAGGGTGGGACCACCGGGGGAAAAACTGTTTTTT; CDR3 protein: CASSGRVGPPGEKLFF
D gene: NA; clone size: many; J gene: TRBJ1-1; V gene: TRBV20-1; CDR3 DNA: TGCAGTGCTAGATCGGCAACGACTGAAGCTTTCTTT; CDR3 protein: CSARSATTEAFF
D gene: NA; clone size: NA; J gene: TRBJ2-7; V gene: TRBV5-1; CDR3 DNA: TGCGCCAGCAGCATCGACTACGAGCAGTACTTC; CDR3 protein: CASSIDYEQYF
D gene: TRBD1; clone size: few; J gene: TRBJ2-4; V gene: TRBV5-5; CDR3 DNA: TGTGCCAGCAGCCATGAGCCGGGACAGGGGGCGAGAAACATTCAGTACTTC; CDR3 protein: CASSHEPGQGARNIQYF
D gene: NA; clone size: few; J gene: TRBJ2-1; V gene: TRBV21-1; CDR3 DNA: TGTGCCAGCAGCAAAGATTGTAGATGCTCCTACAATGAGCAGTTCTTC; CDR3 protein: CASSKDCRCSYNEQFF
D gene: NA; clone size: few; J gene: TRBJ2-1; V gene: TRBV11-2; CDR3 DNA: TGTGCCAGCAGCTTAGATTTTCCCCAAAGTGAGCAGTTCTTC; CDR3 protein: CASSLDFPQSEQFF
D gene: NA; clone size: NA; J gene: TRBJ2-7; V gene: TRBV12-5; CDR3 DNA: TGTGCTAGTGCCCTCCTTACAGGGTCTTTAATCTTC; CDR3 protein: CASALLTGSLIF
D gene: NA; clone size: many; J gene: TRBJ2-1; V gene: TRBV28; CDR3 DNA: TGTGCCAGCAGTTTAAAGGGCTCCTACAATGAGCAGTTCTTC; CDR3 protein: CASSLKGSYNEQFF
D gene: NA; clone size: NA; J gene: TRBJ1-3; V gene: TRBV15; CDR3 DNA: TGTGCCACCAACAGAGATCTTGGGGACTCTGGAAACACCATATATTTT; CDR3 protein: CATNRDLGDSGNTIYF
D gene: TRBD1; clone size: NA; J gene: TRBJ1-4; V gene: TRBV5-1; CDR3 DNA: TGCGCCAGCAGTGACAGGGGGAATGAAAAACTGTTTTTT; CDR3 protein: CASSDRGNEKLFF
D gene: TRBD2; clone size: few; J gene: TRBJ2-3; V gene: TRBV20-1; CDR3 DNA: TGCAGTGCTAGAGAAGCGGGAGTAACGCAGTATTTT; CDR3 protein: CSAREAGVTQYF
D gene: TRBD1; clone size: few; J gene: TRBJ2-3; V gene: TRBV12-3/TRBV12-4; CDR3 DNA: TGTGCCAGCAGTGGGACAGGGAGGAGGACAGATACGCAGTATTTT; CDR3 protein: CASSGTGRRTDTQYF
D gene: NA; clone size: few; J gene: TRBJ2-3; V gene: TRBV20-1; CDR3 DNA: TGCAGTGCTAGATTCTTCCTAGGGACCACAGATACGCAGTATTTT; CDR3 protein: CSARFFLGTTDTQYF
D gene: TRBD1; clone size: NA; J gene: TRBJ2-7; V gene: TRBV29-1; CDR3 DNA: TGCAGCGCCCGACAGGGGGCGTCTGAGCAGTACTTC; CDR3 protein: CSARQGASEQYF
D gene: NA; clone size: NA; J gene: TRBJ1-6; V gene: TRBV10-3; CDR3 DNA: TGTGCCATCAGTGTACAGGGAGGGTCACCCCTCCACTTT; CDR3 protein: CAISVQGGSPLHF
D gene: NA; clone size: NA; J gene: TRBJ1-1; V gene: TRBV29-1; CDR3 DNA: TGCAGCGTTGTTCGGGGGGCTGAAGCTTTCTTT; CDR3 protein: CSVVRGAEAFF
D gene: TRBD1; clone size: NA; J gene: TRBJ1-4; V gene: TRBV2; CDR3 DNA: TGTGCCAGCAGTCGGGACAGGGACGAAAAACTGTTTTTT; CDR3 protein: CASSRDRDEKLFF
D gene: NA; clone size: few; J gene: TRBJ2-2; V gene: TRBV11-1; CDR3 DNA: TGTGCCAGCAGAAGAACAGGGTTGGCCGGGGAGCTGTTTTTT; CDR3 protein: CASRRTGLAGELFF
D gene: TRBD2; clone size: NA; J gene: TRBJ2-5; V gene: TRBV11-2; CDR3 DNA: TGTGCCAGCAGCTTAGGGGCGGGGGAAGAGACCCAGTACTTC; CDR3 protein: CASSLGAGEETQYF
D gene: TRBD2; clone size: NA; J gene: TRBJ2-7; V gene: TRBV2; CDR3 DNA: TGTGCCACCGAGCGGGACCGACTCTACGAGCAGTACTTC; CDR3 protein: CATERDRLYEQYF
D gene: NA; clone size: once; J gene: TRBJ2-4; V gene: TRBV5-6; CDR3 DNA: TGTGCCAGCAGCTCCAGACAGGTTATGGAGTACTTC; CDR3 protein: CASSSRQVMEYF
D gene: NA; clone size: NA; J gene: TRBJ1-1; V gene: TRBV5-1; CDR3 DNA: TGCGCCAGCAGCTTGGTAAGGGCTCACACTGAAGCTTTCTTT; CDR3 protein: CASSLVRAHTEAFF
D gene: NA; clone size: few; J gene: TRBJ2-7; V gene: TRBV4-1; CDR3 DNA: TGCGCCAGCAGCCAACTTACGGCTAGCCTGTCGAAACAGTACTTC; CDR3 protein: CASSQLTASLSKQYF
D gene: NA; clone size: few; J gene: TRBJ2-3; V gene: TRBV12-5; CDR3 DNA: TGTGCTAGTGGTTTGGTACTAGTTTATGAAACAGATACGCAGTATTTT; CDR3 protein: CASGLVLVYETDTQYF